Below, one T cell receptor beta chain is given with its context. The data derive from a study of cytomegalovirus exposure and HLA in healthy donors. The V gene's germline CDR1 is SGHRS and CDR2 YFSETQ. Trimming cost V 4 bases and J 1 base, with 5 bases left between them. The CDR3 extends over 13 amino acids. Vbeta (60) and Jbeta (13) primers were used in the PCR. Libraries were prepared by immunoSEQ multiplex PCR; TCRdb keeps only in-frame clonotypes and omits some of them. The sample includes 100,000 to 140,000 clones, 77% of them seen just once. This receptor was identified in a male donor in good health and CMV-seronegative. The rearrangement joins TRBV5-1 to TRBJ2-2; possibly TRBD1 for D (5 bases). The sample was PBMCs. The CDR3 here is CASSQGNTGELFF. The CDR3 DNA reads TGCGCCAGCAGCCAGGGGAACACCGGGGAGCTGTTTTTT. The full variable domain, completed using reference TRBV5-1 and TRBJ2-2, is KAGVTQTPRYLIKTRGQQVTLSCSPISGHRSVSWYQQTPGQGLQFLFEYFSETQRNKGNFPGRFSGRQFSNSRSEMNVSTLELGDSALYLCASSQGNTGELFFGEGSRLTVL.